The clone carrying this T cell receptor beta chain has ten or more counts. The antigen is undetermined. The time point denotes: newly diagnosed GD, antithyroid drugs for less than 3 months. After RNA was extracted from PBMCs, the TCR library was made from it. An endocrinology department in Xi'an, China, recruited the patients. The data originate from a study of regulatory T cells in long-lasting Graves disease. Germline V gene sequence: CDR1 SGHKS, CDR2 YYEKEE (reference sequence). Trimming took 1 base from V and 4 from J; bases not matched to a gene: 6. The CDR3 has 15 amino acids. Arm-PCR with iRepertoire HTBI primers amplified the CDR3 regions for these TCR beta libraries. TCRdb used MiXCR to reprocess the multiplex PCR reads, holding one entry per CDR3 protein. The sample has 200,000 to 250,000 distinct CDR3 sequences; approximately 16% are singletons. General study points: Persistent patients shared 2,700 or so public clonotypes among themselves. Newly diagnosed patients shared fewer, at nearly 1,000.

This chain joins TRBV5-5 and TRBJ1-2, with TRBD1 matching 8 bases. This clonotype was obtained from a female donor with Graves disease. The starting material was peripheral blood mononuclear cells (PBMCs), obtained at new diagnosis, from a patient treated with antithyroid drugs. The CDR3 protein is CASSLITGGVYGYTF. CDR3 in DNA: TGTGCCAGCAGCTTGATAACAGGGGGTGTCTATGGCTACACCTTC.